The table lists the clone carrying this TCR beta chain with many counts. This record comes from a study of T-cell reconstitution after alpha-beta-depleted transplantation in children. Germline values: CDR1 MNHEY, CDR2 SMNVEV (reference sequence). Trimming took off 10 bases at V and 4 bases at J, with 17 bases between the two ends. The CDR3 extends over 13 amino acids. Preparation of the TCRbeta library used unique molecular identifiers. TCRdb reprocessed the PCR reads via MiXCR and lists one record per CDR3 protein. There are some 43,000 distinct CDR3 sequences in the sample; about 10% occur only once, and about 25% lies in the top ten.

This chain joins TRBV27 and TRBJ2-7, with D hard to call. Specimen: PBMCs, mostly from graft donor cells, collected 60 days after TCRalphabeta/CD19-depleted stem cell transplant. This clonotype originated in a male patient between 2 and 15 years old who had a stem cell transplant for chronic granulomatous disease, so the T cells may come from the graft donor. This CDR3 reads CATDLPPSYEQYF. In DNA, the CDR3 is TGTGCCACTGACCTCCCCCCCAGTTACGAGCAGTACTTC.